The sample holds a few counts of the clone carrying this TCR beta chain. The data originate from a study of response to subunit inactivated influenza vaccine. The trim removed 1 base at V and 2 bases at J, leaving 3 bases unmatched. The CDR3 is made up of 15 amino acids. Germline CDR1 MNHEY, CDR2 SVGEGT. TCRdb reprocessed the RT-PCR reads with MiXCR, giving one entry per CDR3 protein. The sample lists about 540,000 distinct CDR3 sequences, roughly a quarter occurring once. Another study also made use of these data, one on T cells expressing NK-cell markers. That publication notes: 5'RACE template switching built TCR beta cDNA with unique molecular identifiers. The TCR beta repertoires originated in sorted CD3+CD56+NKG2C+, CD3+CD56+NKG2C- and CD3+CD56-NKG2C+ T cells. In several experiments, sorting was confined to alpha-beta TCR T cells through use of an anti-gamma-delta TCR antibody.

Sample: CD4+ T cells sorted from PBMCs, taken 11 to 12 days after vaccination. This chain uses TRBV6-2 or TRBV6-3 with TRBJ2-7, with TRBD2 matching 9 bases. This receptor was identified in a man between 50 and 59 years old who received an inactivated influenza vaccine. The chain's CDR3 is CASSYYASGAYEQYF. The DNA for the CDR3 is TGTGCCAGCAGTTACTACGCTAGCGGGGCCTACGAGCAGTACTTC.